This is a list of T cell receptor beta chains from one sample in a study of cytomegalovirus exposure and HLA in healthy donors. Method: immunoSEQ multiplex PCR; TCRdb's copy keeps in-frame clones and lacks some. The sample lists 100,000 to 150,000 clones, about four fifths occurring once. Material: PBMCs. The origin of the receptors is a female donor in good health and CMV-seropositive. Each CDR3 is given with its conserved first and last residue. A D gene is named only where the DNA matches it firmly. Clone size is given for some rows only: seen once, a few or many times, or a class if the clone is expanded.

TRBD1,TRBV28,NA,TRBJ1-2,TGTGCCAGCAGCTGGGGGACAGATCCGTACGGCTACACCTTC,CASSWGTDPYGYTF
TRBD1,TRBV9,few,TRBJ2-7,TGTGCCAGCAGCCCCCAGGACAGGGGGCCCTACGAGCAGTACTTC,CASSPQDRGPYEQYF
TRBD1,TRBV6-5,NA,TRBJ2-1,TGTGCCAGCAGTTACCGGGACAGGGGCTACTATGAGCAGTTCTTC,CASSYRDRGYYEQFF
NA,TRBV10-3,NA,TRBJ2-1,TGTGCCATCAGTCCTTCGACCGGGGAATATGAGCAGTTCTTC,CAISPSTGEYEQFF
TRBD1,TRBV7-2,NA,TRBJ2-3,TGTGCCAGCAGCTTAGTACGGGCAGGGGGCACGGATACGCAGTATTTT,CASSLVRAGGTDTQYF
NA,TRBV28,NA,TRBJ2-7,TGTGCCAGCAGTTTAACAGAGCTCGGCTACTACGAGCAGTACTTC,CASSLTELGYYEQYF
NA,TRBV5-4,NA,TRBJ1-4,TGTGCCAGCAGCTTGGACTTCTCAACTAATGAAAAACTGTTTTTT,CASSLDFSTNEKLFF
NA,TRBV9,NA,TRBJ1-6,TGTGCCTCCTCCCCGGGACATAATAATTCACCCCTCCACTTT,CASSPGHNNSPLHF
NA,TRBV29-1,NA,TRBJ1-2,TGCAGCGTTGTAACGCAGGTCTATGGCTACACCTTC,CSVVTQVYGYTF
NA,TRBV5-4,NA,TRBJ2-3,TGTGCCAGCAGCTCAGGGGGGCAAGCCCCAGATACGCAGTATTTT,CASSSGGQAPDTQYF
TRBD2,TRBV5-1,NA,TRBJ2-2,TGCGCCAGCAGCTTACTCGGGGGGGCGCCCGGGGAGCTGTTTTTT,CASSLLGGAPGELFF
TRBD1,TRBV5-6,NA,TRBJ1-2,TGTGCCAGCAGCTCGCCGGGACAGGGAAACTATGGCTACACCTTC,CASSSPGQGNYGYTF
NA,TRBV25-1,few,TRBJ2-5,TGTGCCAGCGCCCGCCCAGGGATAGAGACCCAGTACTTC,CASARPGIETQYF
TRBD1,TRBV5-4,NA,TRBJ2-5,TGTGCCAGCAGTCCGACAGGGTGGGAGACCCAGTACTTC,CASSPTGWETQYF
TRBD2,TRBV5-1,once,TRBJ2-1,TGCGCCAGCAGCTTTAGCGGGGGTCTTAGCTCCTACAATGAGCAGTTCTTC,CASSFSGGLSSYNEQFF
TRBD1,TRBV30,NA,TRBJ1-6,TGTGCCTGGAGGGTACCGGGACAGGGAAATTCACCCCTCCACTTT,CAWRVPGQGNSPLHF
TRBD1,TRBV7-6,NA,TRBJ2-2,TGTGCCAGCAGCCCTCGGACAGGGGGCACCGGGGAGCTGTTTTTT,CASSPRTGGTGELFF
NA,TRBV30,NA,TRBJ1-4,TGTGCCTGGAGCGCGGACAGACATGAAAAACTGTTTTTT,CAWSADRHEKLFF
NA,TRBV6-5,NA,TRBJ2-7,TGTGCCAGCAGCCCCAGACAGTTCGGATCCTACGAGCAGTACTTC,CASSPRQFGSYEQYF
TRBD1,TRBV11-2,NA,TRBJ2-7,TGTGCCAGCAGCCAAGGGAACAGGGGGCTAGTCTACGAGCAGTACTTC,CASSQGNRGLVYEQYF
TRBD1,TRBV4-2,NA,TRBJ2-2,TGTGCCAGCAGCCAACCCTGGGCCCGTATGACAGGGGACACCGGGGAGCTGTTTTTT,CASSQPWARMTGDTGELFF
TRBD1,TRBV19,NA,TRBJ2-5,TGTGCCAGTAGTACGACAGGGGGCGGGGAGACCCAGTACTTC,CASSTTGGGETQYF
NA,TRBV6-5,NA,TRBJ1-3,TGTGCCAGCAGCGACTCTTACTCTGGAAACACCATATATTTT,CASSDSYSGNTIYF
TRBD2,TRBV5-4,NA,TRBJ2-3,TGTGCCAGCAGCTTGTCACTAGCGGTTTACGACACAGATACGCAGTATTTT,CASSLSLAVYDTDTQYF
NA,TRBV6-1,NA,TRBJ1-2,TGTGCCAGCAGTCCAGGCCTTAACTATGGCTACACCTTC,CASSPGLNYGYTF
NA,TRBV2,few,TRBJ2-3,TGTGCCAGCAGTTCCCAAGAATGGAGGGGGCGCCGCAATACGCAGTATTTT,CASSSQEWRGRRNTQYF
NA,TRBV7-9,NA,TRBJ2-2,TGTGCCAGCAGCTTAGGGATTAGGACAGTCACCGGGGAGCTGTTTTTT,CASSLGIRTVTGELFF
TRBD1,TRBV27,few,TRBJ1-2,TGTGCCAGCCGGGACAGGGAACACTATGGCTACACCTTC,CASRDREHYGYTF
TRBD1,TRBV7-9,NA,TRBJ1-6,TGTGCCAGCAGCTCGCGGACAGGGTCTACGGCCCTCCACTTT,CASSSRTGSTALHF